The entry that follows covers one TCR beta chain sequence. This sample is part of a study of blood T cell repertoires in COVID-19. Profiled with immunoSEQ multiplex PCR; TCRdb holds only in-frame clones, not every one. The sample consists of 99,000 or so clones, roughly four fifths of them appearing once. CDR1 SGHRS and CDR2 YFSETQ come from the germline V gene. Trimming left V 7 bases short and J 4 bases short, with 15 bases between. This CDR3 spans 14 amino acids. The sequence was collected from a man between 60 and 70 years old with acute or convalescent COVID-19. The V call is TRBV5-1, the J call TRBJ1-5, with D maybe TRBD1 (6 bases). Sequenced material: peripheral blood. The CDR3 reads CASRLDSFNQPQHF. The CDR3 nucleotides are TGCGCCAGCCGCCTGGACAGCTTTAATCAGCCCCAGCATTTT.